This TCR beta chain derives from a study of response to subunit inactivated influenza vaccine. Via MiXCR, TCRdb re-called the RT-PCR reads, giving one row per CDR3 protein. This sample carries approximately 500,000 distinct CDR3 sequences, 11% to 15% of them seen once, and the ten largest clones take roughly 10%. Whole-study results and caveats: Authors suggested seasonal influenza vaccinations each recruit few new T cells.

Only a few counts were recorded for this clonotype. What it binds is not known. Germline-derived CDR1 and CDR2 are SEHNR and FQNEAQ (reference sequence). This CDR3 has 14 amino acids. Trimming removed 9 bases from V and 6 bases from J, with 20 bases in between. Sequenced material: PBMCs from blood, taken 11 to 12 days after vaccination. The TCR originated in a man between 50 and 59 years old who received an inactivated influenza vaccine. The chain has TRBV7-9 and TRBJ1-2; the D gene is possibly TRBD1 (5 bases). The CDR3, as DNA: TGTGCCAGAAACCCCCTATCGGGGGAGAATGGCTACACCTTC. Translating gives CARNPLSGENGYTF. Full variable domain (rest looked up from reference TRBV7-9 and TRBJ1-2): DTGVSQNPRHKITKRGQNVTFRCDPISEHNRLYWYRQTLGQGPEFLTYFQNEAQLEKSRLLSDRFSAERPKGSFSTLEIQRTEQGDSAMYLCARNPLSGENGYTFGSGTRLTVV.